This record looks at one TCR beta chain sequence and its context. This sample is drawn from a study of T cell responses to AZD1222 COVID-19 vaccine. Germline V gene lookup returns CDR1 LNHDA and CDR2 SQIVND (reference sequence). Trimming shortened V by 3 bases and J by 6 bases, and 23 bases separated the two germline ends. The CDR3 covers 17 residues. Some clones are missing from TCRdb's copy, which holds only in-frame ones; the method was immunoSEQ multiplex PCR. The sample includes under 150,000 clones, around 88% seen only once; the top ten take over 13%. This chain connects TRBV19 to TRBJ1-1; TRBD1 might be the D (5 bases). The TCR comes from an adult in good health. Sequences were derived from peripheral blood, sampled on day 0 of AZD1222 vaccination. DNA of the CDR3: TGTGCCAGTAGTATTACCGGGGCGGTCCTGGGCCGCGCTGAAGCTTTCTTT. Translation gives CASSITGAVLGRAEAFF.